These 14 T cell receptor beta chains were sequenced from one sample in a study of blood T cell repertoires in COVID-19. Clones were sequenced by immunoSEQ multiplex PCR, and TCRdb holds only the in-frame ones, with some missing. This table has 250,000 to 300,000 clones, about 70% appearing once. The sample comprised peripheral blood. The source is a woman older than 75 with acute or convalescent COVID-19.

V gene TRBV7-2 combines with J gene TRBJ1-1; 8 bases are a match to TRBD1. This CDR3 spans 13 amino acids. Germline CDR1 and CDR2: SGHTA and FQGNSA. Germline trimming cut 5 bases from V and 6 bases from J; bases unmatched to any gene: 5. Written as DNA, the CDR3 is TGTGCCAGCAGCCTCGACAGGGGCTCTGAAGCTTTCTTT. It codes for CASSLDRGSEAFF.

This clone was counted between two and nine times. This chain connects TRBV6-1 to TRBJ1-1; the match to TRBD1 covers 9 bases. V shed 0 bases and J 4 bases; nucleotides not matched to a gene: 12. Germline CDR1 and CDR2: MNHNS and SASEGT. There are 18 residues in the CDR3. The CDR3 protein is CASSEALGQGFRLTEAFF. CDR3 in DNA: TGTGCCAGCAGTGAAGCTCTGGGACAGGGTTTTAGGCTCACTGAAGCTTTCTTT.

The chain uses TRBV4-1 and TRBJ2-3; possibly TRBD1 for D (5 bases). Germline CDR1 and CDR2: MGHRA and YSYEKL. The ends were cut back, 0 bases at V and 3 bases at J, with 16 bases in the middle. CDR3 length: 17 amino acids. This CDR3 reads CASSQDPTGTPTDTQYF. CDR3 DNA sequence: TGCGCCAGCAGCCAAGATCCCACAGGTACCCCAACAGATACGCAGTATTTT.

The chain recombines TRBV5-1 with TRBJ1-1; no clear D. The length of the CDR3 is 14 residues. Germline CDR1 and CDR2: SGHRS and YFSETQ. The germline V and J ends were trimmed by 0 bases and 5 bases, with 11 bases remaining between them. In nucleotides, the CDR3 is TGCGCCAGCAGCTTGGTTGTATGGCGGACTGAAGCTTTCTTT. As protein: CASSLVVWRTEAFF.

The chain's CDR3 is CASIRSGISNTEAFF. In DNA, the CDR3 is TGTGCCAGCATTAGATCGGGGATTTCAAACACTGAAGCTTTCTTT. V usage is TRBV6-5 and J usage is TRBJ1-1, with D uncertain. The germline CDR1 and CDR2 sequences are MNHEY and SVGAGI. V was cut by 7 bases and J by 2 bases, with 17 bases left in between. This CDR3 has 15 residues.

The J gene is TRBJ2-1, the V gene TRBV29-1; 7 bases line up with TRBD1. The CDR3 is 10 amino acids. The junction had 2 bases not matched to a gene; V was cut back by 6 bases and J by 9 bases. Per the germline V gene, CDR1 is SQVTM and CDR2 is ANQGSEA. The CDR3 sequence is CSVGQIEQFF. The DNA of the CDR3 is TGCAGCGTGGGACAGATTGAGCAGTTCTTC.

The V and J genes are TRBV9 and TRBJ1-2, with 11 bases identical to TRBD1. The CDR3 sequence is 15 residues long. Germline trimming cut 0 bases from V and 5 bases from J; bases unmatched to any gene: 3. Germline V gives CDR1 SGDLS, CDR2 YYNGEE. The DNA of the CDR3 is TGTGCCAGCAGCGTAGAAGGGACAGGGGGATATGGCTACACCTTC. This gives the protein CASSVEGTGGYGYTF.

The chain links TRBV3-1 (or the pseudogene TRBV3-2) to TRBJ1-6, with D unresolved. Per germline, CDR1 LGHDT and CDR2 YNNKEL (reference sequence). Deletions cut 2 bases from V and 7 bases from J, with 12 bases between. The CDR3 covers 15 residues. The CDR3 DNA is TGTGCCAGCAGCCAATTCCTATCCAAGAATTCACCCCTCCACTTT. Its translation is CASSQFLSKNSPLHF.

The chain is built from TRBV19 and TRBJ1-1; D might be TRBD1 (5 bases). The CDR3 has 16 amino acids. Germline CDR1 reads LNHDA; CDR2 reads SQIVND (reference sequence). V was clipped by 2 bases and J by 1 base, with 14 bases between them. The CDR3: CASSILPRARNTEAFF. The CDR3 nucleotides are TGTGCCAGTAGTATACTCCCCAGGGCTCGGAACACTGAAGCTTTCTTT.

DNA of the CDR3: TGTGCCAGCAGCCCACTAGCGGGGAACCACAATGAGCAGTTCTTC. It yields the protein CASSPLAGNHNEQFF. J is TRBJ2-1 and V is TRBV7-9; TRBD2 matches 10 bases. There are 15 residues in the CDR3. V lost 5 bases to trimming and J lost 5 bases; unmatched junction nucleotides: 6. Germline assignment: CDR1 SEHNR and CDR2 FQNEAQ (reference sequence).

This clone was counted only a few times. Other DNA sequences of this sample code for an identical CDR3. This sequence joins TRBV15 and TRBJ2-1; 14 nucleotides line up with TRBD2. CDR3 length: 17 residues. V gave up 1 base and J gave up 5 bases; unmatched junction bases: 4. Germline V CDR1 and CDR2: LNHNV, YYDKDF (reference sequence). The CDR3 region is CATSRGRLAGGNNEQFF. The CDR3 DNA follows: TGTGCCACCAGCAGAGGACGACTAGCGGGAGGGAACAATGAGCAGTTCTTC.

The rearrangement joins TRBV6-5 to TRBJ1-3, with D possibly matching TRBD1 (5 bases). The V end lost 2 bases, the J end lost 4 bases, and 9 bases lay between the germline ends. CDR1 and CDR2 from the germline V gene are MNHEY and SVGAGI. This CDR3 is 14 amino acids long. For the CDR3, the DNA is TGTGCCAGCAGTTACGCAGGGAGGGGAAACACCATATATTTT. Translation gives CASSYAGRGNTIYF.

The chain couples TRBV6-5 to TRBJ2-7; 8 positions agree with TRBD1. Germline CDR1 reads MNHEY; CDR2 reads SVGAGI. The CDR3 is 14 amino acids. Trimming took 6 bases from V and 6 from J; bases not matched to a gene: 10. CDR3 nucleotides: TGTGCCAGCAGACTACAGGGGGAGGCGGGCGAGCAGTACTTC. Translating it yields CASRLQGEAGEQYF.

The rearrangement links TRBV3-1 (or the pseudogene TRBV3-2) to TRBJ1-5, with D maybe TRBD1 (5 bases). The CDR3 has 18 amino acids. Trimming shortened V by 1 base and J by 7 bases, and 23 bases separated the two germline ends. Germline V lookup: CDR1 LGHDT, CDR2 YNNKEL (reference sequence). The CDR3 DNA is TGTGCCAGCAGCCAAGGGACACTTGACGTGGGGTTAAACCAGCCCCAGCATTTT. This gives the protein CASSQGTLDVGLNQPQHF.